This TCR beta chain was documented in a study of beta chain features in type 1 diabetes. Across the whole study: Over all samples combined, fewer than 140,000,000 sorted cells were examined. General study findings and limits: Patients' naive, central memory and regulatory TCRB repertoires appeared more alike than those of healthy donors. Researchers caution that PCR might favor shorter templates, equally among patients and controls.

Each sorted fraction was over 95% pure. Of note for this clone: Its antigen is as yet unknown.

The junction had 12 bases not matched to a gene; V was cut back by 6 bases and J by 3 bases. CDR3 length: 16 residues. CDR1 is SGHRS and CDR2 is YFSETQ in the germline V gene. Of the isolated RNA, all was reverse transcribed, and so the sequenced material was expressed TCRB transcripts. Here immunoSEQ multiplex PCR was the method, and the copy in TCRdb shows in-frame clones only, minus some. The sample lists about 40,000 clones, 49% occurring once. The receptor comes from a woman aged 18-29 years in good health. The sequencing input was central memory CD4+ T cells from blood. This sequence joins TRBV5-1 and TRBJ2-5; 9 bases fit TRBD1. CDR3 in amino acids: CASNPFLGQGEETQYF. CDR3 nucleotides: TGCGCCAGCAACCCTTTTTTGGGACAGGGTGAAGAGACCCAGTACTTC.